This T cell receptor beta chain was sequenced in a study of CD8+ T cells in alopecia areata. cDNA reverse transcribed from extracted RNA served as the sequencing template. TCRdb's copy holds only in-frame clones and misses some; the assay was immunoSEQ multiplex PCR. The sample yields approximately 120,000 clones, about 50% seen once. Peripheral blood and lesional scalp punch biopsies were taken from alopecia areata patients. The receptor was derived from a human donor with alopecia areata. The sequenced sample was NKG2D-low CD8+ T cells sorted from blood.

The CDR3 DNA follows: TGTGCCAGCAGTCCCCTTTGGGATCAGCCCCAGCATTTT. Translated: CASSPLWDQPQHF. The chain couples TRBV6-5 to TRBJ1-5; D not resolved. This CDR3 region has 13 residues. The V gene lost 5 bases and the J gene lost 5 bases, with 10 bases spanning the gap. Germline assignment: CDR1 MNHEY and CDR2 SVGAGI.